Shown below are 19 T cell receptor beta chains from a single sample sequenced in a study of cytomegalovirus exposure and HLA in healthy donors. Data came from immunoSEQ multiplex PCR; TCRdb stores just in-frame clones and leaves some out. The profile covers under 150,000 clones, with 70% to 90% appearing a single time and about 6% taken by the ten largest. The sample consisted of PBMCs. The receptors stem from a woman aged 18 to 35 in good health and CMV-seropositive.

The V and J genes are TRBV5-1 and TRBJ1-4; D is ambiguous. V dropped 4 bases and J dropped 4 bases, with 11 bases sitting between them. The CDR3 runs to 14 residues. Germline V gene lookup returns CDR1 SGHRS and CDR2 YFSETQ. In DNA, the CDR3 is TGCGCCAGCAGCCCACCGGGTGGTAATGAAAAACTGTTTTTT. Translation: CASSPPGGNEKLFF.

The DNA of the CDR3 is TGTGCCAGCAGCTTCGACAGTCCCTATAATTCACCCCTCCACTTT. It codes for CASSFDSPYNSPLHF. The chain joins TRBV5-6 to TRBJ1-6, with a weak D call TRBD1 (5 bases). The germline V gene encodes CDR1 SGHDT and CDR2 YYEEEE. Trimming took 2 bases from V and 2 from J, leaving 8 bases between them. The CDR3 consists of 15 residues.

This clone was counted a single time. V gene TRBV5-1 combines with J gene TRBJ2-3; TRBD2 matches at 11 bases. V lost 4 bases to trimming and J lost 5 bases; unmatched junction nucleotides: 6. CDR1 and CDR2 from the germline V gene are SGHRS and YFSETQ. The CDR3 is 15 amino acids. For the CDR3, the DNA is TGCGCCAGCAGCCTCGTCGGGACTAGCGGAGATACGCAGTATTTT. This sequence encodes CASSLVGTSGDTQYF.

The chain has TRBV4-3 and TRBJ2-2, with 9 bases aligning to TRBD1. V gave up 1 base and J gave up 6 bases; unmatched junction bases: 15. The CDR3 has 19 amino acids. Germline V gives CDR1 LGHNA, CDR2 YSLEER. The CDR3 sequence is CASSQGLSSQGAEAGELFF. CDR3 in DNA: TGCGCCAGCAGCCAAGGGCTATCTTCACAGGGGGCAGAAGCCGGGGAGCTGTTTTTT.

The chain joins TRBV19 to TRBJ2-6; 7 nucleotides match TRBD1. Germline trimming cut 6 bases from V and 2 bases from J; bases unmatched to any gene: 7. The germline gives CDR1 LNHDA, CDR2 SQIVND (reference sequence). This CDR3 contains 16 residues. The DNA for the CDR3 is TGTGCCAGTAGGGCAACCGGGACAGCTGGGGCCAACGTCCTGACTTTC. Amino acids: CASRATGTAGANVLTF.

The CDR3: CASSLRTMNTEAFF. The DNA of the CDR3 is TGCGCCAGCAGCTTGAGGACTATGAACACTGAAGCTTTCTTT. This sequence joins TRBV5-1 and TRBJ1-1, with D unclear. Trimming cost V 1 base and J 0 bases, with 7 bases left between them. This CDR3 is built from 14 residues. Germline CDR1 and CDR2: SGHRS and YFSETQ. The full variable domain, completed using reference TRBV5-1 and TRBJ1-1, is KAGVTQTPRYLIKTRGQQVTLSCSPISGHRSVSWYQQTPGQGLQFLFEYFSETQRNKGNFPGRFSGRQFSNSRSEMNVSTLELGDSALYLCASSLRTMNTEAFFGQGTRLTVV.

V gene TRBV6-5 combines with J gene TRBJ1-1; perhaps TRBD1 as D (6 bases). This CDR3 has 15 residues. Between the trimmed V and J ends, which lost 6 bases and 0 bases, there was a span of 14 bases. CDR1 and CDR2 (germline): MNHEY, SVGAGI. The CDR3 loop is CASSTAGGVNTEAFF. DNA for the CDR3: TGTGCCAGCAGCACGGCGGGGGGCGTGAACACTGAAGCTTTCTTT.

The chain carries TRBV6-5 and TRBJ1-1; TRBD1 agrees at 10 bases. CDR1 and CDR2 from the germline V gene are MNHEY and SVGAGI. Trimming took 0 bases from V and 5 from J; bases not matched to a gene: 3. The CDR3 spans 15 residues. CDR3 DNA: TGTGCCAGCAGTTACTCCCGGGACAGGGGTACTGAAGCTTTCTTT. It codes for CASSYSRDRGTEAFF.

The chain couples TRBV19 to TRBJ2-5, with TRBD1 matching over 9 bases. The trim removed 6 bases at V and 1 base at J, leaving 0 bases unmatched. CDR3 length: 13 residues. Germline V lookup: CDR1 LNHDA, CDR2 SQIVND (reference sequence). The CDR3 coding sequence is TGTGCCAGTAGACAGGGGGCCCAAGAGACCCAGTACTTC. This gives the protein CASRQGAQETQYF.

The chain uses TRBV5-1 and TRBJ2-3; possibly TRBD1 for D (5 bases). Between the trimmed V and J ends, which lost 5 bases and 5 bases, there was a span of 12 bases. The V gene's germline CDR1 is SGHRS and CDR2 YFSETQ. This CDR3 contains 13 residues. For the CDR3, the DNA is TGCGCCAGCAGTTCCAGGGTAGGAGATACGCAGTATTTT. This translates into CASSSRVGDTQYF.

V usage is TRBV4-1 and J usage is TRBJ1-6; maybe TRBD1 (5 bases). The CDR3 runs to 17 residues. The germline V gene encodes CDR1 MGHRA and CDR2 YSYEKL. Trimming pared 1 base from V and 2 bases from J, leaving 12 bases between. CDR3 region: CASSQGKGRAYNSPLHF. CDR3 nucleotide sequence: TGCGCCAGCAGCCAAGGAAAGGGCAGGGCCTATAATTCACCCCTCCACTTT.

The CDR3 DNA follows: TGTGCCAGCTCACCGCATCCAGCAGATACGCAGTATTTT. It codes for CASSPHPADTQYF. The chain recombines TRBV18 with TRBJ2-3, with D uncertain. The CDR3 has 13 amino acids. The germline gives CDR1 KGHSH, CDR2 LQKENI. Trimming took off 3 bases at V and 4 bases at J, with 8 bases between the two ends.

The genes are TRBV2 and TRBJ1-1, with D unresolved. Trimming stripped 6 bases from V and 11 bases from J, with 16 bases between. Germline CDR1 SNHLY, CDR2 FYNNEI. The CDR3 extends over 12 amino acids. DNA for the CDR3: TGTGCCAGCAGCGACTCACTTGGTGGGGCTTTCTTT. Translation: CASSDSLGGAFF.

This chain connects TRBV2 to TRBJ1-1; a possible D gene is TRBD1 (6 bases). The CDR3 loop spans 18 amino acids. Trimming removed 7 bases at V and 1 base at J, with 25 bases between. Germline CDR1 SNHLY, CDR2 FYNNEI. Here the CDR3 DNA reads TGTGCCAGCATTAAAGGGGGGAGGGACCTACGCAAGAACACTGAAGCTTTCTTT. It codes for CASIKGGRDLRKNTEAFF.

V gene TRBV7-6 combines with J gene TRBJ1-1, with 10 nucleotides matching TRBD1. Looked up from germline, CDR1 is SGHVS and CDR2 is FNYEAQ. The trim removed 6 bases at V and 3 bases at J, leaving 4 bases unmatched. This CDR3 comprises 14 residues. CDR3 nucleotide sequence: TGTGCCAGCAGACAAGGGACAGGGGACACTGAAGCTTTCTTT. Encoded protein: CASRQGTGDTEAFF.

The chain links TRBV9 to TRBJ2-1; D is perhaps TRBD1 (5 bases). The CDR3 sequence is 15 residues long. Germline V gene data show CDR1 as SGDLS and CDR2 as YYNGEE. The V end lost 3 bases, the J end lost 0 bases, and 10 bases lay between the germline ends. The CDR3, as DNA: TGTGCCAGCAGCGAAACAGGTAGCTCCTACAATGAGCAGTTCTTC. This translates into CASSETGSSYNEQFF.

This clone was picked up a small number of times. The V call is TRBV7-9, the J call TRBJ2-2, with 11 bases matching TRBD2. The CDR3 extends over 16 amino acids. Per the germline V gene, CDR1 is SEHNR and CDR2 is FQNEAQ (reference sequence). J gave up 7 bases and V 6 bases, and 10 bases lay outside the gene matches. The CDR3 reads CASRIASSGRSGELFF. CDR3 nucleotide sequence: TGTGCCAGCAGAATCGCGTCTAGCGGGAGGAGCGGGGAGCTGTTTTTT.

The V call is TRBV18, the J call TRBJ1-3; D gene uncertain. Germline V gene data show CDR1 as KGHSH and CDR2 as LQKENI. V was cut by 2 bases and J by 4 bases, with 9 bases left in between. This CDR3 has 14 amino acids. The CDR3 sequence is CASSPSVSGNTIYF. CDR3 nucleotide sequence: TGTGCCAGCTCACCATCAGTATCAGGAAACACCATATATTTT.

V gene TRBV4-1 combines with J gene TRBJ2-2, with TRBD2 matching over 7 bases. The germline CDR1 and CDR2 sequences are MGHRA and YSYEKL. The CDR3 extends over 14 amino acids. J was trimmed by 2 bases and V by 6 bases; bases with no gene match: 3. The CDR3 here is CASRRERNTGELFF. As DNA, the CDR3 is TGCGCCAGCAGGCGGGAGAGAAACACCGGGGAGCTGTTTTTT.